This T cell receptor beta chain was recovered during a study of CD8+ T cells in alopecia areata. In each case, RNA was isolated and then reverse transcribed into cDNA as the sequencing template. Assay used: immunoSEQ multiplex PCR; TCRdb lists only in-frame clones, some missing. This table holds approximately 210,000 clones, roughly three fifths found once. Trimming left V 4 bases short and J 2 bases short, with 14 bases between. The CDR3 is made up of 15 amino acids. The germline V gene has CDR1 MGHRA and CDR2 YSYEKL. Treatment meaning: oral pan-JAK inhibitor, 5-10 mg twice daily. Peripheral blood and lesional scalp punch biopsies were taken from alopecia areata patients. As concerns this clone: The antigen remains unidentified.

General study results and limits: In patients, TCRs were shared less clearly than in mice, and HLA may possibly be involved.

The starting material was CD4+ T cells sorted from blood, obtained at week 4, from a patient treated with tofacitinib. The TCR was taken from a human donor with alopecia areata. This sequence joins TRBV4-1 and TRBJ2-5; D might be TRBD1 or TRBD2, each matching 5 bases. The CDR3 DNA reads as TGCGCCAGCAGCCGCGCTCGGGGCCAACAAGAGACCCAGTACTTC. Translated, it gives CASSRARGQQETQYF.